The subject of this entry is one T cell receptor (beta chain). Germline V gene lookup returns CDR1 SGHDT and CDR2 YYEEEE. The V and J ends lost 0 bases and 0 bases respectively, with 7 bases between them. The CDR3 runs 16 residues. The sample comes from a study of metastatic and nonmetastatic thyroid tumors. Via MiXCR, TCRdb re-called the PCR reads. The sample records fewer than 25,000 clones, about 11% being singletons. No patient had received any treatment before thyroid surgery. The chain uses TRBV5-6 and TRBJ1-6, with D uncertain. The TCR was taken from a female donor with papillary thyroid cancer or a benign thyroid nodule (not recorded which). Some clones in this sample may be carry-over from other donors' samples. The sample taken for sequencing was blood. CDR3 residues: CASSLDTNSYNSPLHF. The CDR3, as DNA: TGTGCCAGCAGCTTGGACACCAACTCCTATAATTCACCCCTCCACTTT.